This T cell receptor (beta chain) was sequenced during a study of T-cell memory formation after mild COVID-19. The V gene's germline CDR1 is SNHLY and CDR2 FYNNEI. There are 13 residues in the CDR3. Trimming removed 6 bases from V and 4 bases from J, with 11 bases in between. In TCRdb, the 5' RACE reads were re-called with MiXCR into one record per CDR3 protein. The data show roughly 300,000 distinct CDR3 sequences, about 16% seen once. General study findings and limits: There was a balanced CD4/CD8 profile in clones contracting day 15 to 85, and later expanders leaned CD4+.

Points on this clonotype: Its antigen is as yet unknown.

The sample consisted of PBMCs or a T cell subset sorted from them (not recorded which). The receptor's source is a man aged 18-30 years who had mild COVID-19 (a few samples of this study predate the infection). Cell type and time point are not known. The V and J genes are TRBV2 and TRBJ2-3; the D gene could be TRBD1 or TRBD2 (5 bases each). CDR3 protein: CASSGDQADTQYF. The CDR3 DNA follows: TGTGCCAGCAGCGGGGACCAAGCAGATACGCAGTATTTT.